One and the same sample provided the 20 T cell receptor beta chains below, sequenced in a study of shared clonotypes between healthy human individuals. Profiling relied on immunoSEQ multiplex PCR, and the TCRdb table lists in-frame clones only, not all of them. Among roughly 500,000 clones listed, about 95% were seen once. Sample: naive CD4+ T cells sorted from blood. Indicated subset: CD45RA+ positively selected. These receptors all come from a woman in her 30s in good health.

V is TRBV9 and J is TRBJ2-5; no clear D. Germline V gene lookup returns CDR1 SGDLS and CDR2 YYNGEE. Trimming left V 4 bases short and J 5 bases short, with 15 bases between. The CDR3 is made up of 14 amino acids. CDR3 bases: TGTGCCAGCAGCCCCACCGACATCCCGGAGACCCAGTACTTC. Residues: CASSPTDIPETQYF. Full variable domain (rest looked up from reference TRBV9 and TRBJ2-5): DSGVTQTPKHLITATGQRVTLRCSPRSGDLSVYWYQQSLDQGLQFLIQYYNGEERAKGNILERFSAQQFPDLHSELNLSSLELGDSALYFCASSPTDIPETQYFGPGTRLLVL.

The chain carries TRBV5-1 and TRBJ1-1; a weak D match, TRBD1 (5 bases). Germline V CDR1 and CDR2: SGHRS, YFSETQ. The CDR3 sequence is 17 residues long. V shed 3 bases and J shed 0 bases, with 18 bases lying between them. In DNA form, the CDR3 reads TGCGCCAGCAGCTCCCAGCCCAACAGGCCCATGAACACTGAAGCTTTCTTT. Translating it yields CASSSQPNRPMNTEAFF.

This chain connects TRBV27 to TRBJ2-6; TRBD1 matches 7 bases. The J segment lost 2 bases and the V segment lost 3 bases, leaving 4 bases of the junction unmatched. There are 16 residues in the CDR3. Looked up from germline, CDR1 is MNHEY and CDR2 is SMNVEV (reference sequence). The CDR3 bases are TGTGCCAGCAGTTTTTGGCAGGGGGCTGGGGCCAACGTCCTGACTTTC. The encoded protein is CASSFWQGAGANVLTF.

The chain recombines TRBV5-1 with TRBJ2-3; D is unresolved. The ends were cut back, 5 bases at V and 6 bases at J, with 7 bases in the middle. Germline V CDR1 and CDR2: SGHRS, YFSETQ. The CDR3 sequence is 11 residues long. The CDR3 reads CASRGVDTQYF. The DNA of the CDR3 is TGCGCCAGCAGAGGTGTTGATACGCAGTATTTT.

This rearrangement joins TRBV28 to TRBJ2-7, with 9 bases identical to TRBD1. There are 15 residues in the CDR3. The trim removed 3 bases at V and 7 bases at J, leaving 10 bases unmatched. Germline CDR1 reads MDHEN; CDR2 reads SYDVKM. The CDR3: CASSLGQGAENEQYF. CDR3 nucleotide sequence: TGTGCCAGCAGTTTGGGACAGGGAGCGGAGAATGAGCAGTACTTC.

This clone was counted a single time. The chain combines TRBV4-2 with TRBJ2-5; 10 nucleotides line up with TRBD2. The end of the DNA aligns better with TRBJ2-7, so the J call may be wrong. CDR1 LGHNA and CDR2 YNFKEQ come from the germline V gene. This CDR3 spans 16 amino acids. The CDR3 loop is CASSQDWLAGEDEQYF. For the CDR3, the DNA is TGTGCCAGCAGCCAAGATTGGCTAGCGGGAGAAGACGAGCAGTACTTC.

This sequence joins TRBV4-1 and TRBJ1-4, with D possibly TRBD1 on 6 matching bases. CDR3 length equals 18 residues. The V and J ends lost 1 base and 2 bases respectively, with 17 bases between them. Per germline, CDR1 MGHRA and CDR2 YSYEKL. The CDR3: CASSQGAHRVTTNEKLFF. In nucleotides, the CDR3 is TGCGCCAGCAGCCAAGGCGCGCACAGGGTCACGACTAATGAAAAACTGTTTTTT.

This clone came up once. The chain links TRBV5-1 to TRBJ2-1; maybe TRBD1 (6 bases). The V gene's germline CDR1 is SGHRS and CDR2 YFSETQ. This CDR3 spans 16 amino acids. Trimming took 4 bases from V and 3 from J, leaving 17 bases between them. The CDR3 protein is CASSRAGEGGYNEQFF. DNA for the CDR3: TGCGCCAGCAGCCGGGCAGGGGAAGGGGGCTACAATGAGCAGTTCTTC. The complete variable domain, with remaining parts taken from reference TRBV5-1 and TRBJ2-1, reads KAGVTQTPRYLIKTRGQQVTLSCSPISGHRSVSWYQQTPGQGLQFLFEYFSETQRNKGNFPGRFSGRQFSNSRSEMNVSTLELGDSALYLCASSRAGEGGYNEQFFGPGTRLTVL.

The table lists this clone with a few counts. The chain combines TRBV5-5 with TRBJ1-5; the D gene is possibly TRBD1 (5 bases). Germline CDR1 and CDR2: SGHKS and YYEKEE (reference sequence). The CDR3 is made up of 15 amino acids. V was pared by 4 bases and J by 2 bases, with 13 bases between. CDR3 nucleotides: TGTGCCAGCAGCCCCGGGACGGTGGGCAATCAGCCCCAGCATTTT. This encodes CASSPGTVGNQPQHF. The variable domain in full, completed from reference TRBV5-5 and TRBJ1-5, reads DAGVTQSPTHLIKTRGQQVTLRCSPISGHKSVSWYQQVLGQGPQFIFQYYEKEERGRGNFPDRFSARQFPNYSSELNVNALLLGDSALYLCASSPGTVGNQPQHFGDGTRLSIL.

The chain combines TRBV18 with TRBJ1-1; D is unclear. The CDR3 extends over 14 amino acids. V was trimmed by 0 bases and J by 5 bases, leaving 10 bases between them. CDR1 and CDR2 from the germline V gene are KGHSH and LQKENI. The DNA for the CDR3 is TGTGCCAGCTCACCACCCGTGAGGCGGACTGAAGCTTTCTTT. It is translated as CASSPPVRRTEAFF.

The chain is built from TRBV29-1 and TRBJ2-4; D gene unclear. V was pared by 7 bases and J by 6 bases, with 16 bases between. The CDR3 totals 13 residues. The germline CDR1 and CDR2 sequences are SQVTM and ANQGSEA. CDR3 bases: TGCAGCGGCCTGTGGACCGTTAGAAACATTCAGTACTTC. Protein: CSGLWTVRNIQYF.

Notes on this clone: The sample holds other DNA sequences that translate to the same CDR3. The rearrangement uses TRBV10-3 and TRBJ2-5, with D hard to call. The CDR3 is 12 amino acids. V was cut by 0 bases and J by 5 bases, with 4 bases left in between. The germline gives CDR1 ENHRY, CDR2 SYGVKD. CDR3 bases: TGTGCCATCAGTGAGTCTGAGGAGACCCAGTACTTC. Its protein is CAISESEETQYF.

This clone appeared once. The CDR3 sequence is CASSQEPEAFF. As DNA, the CDR3 is TGTGCCAGCAGCCAAGAACCTGAAGCTTTCTTT. The rearrangement links TRBV14 to TRBJ1-1, with D unresolved. The V and J ends lost 0 bases and 6 bases respectively, with 2 bases between them. The CDR3 runs 11 residues. Germline V gene data show CDR1 as SGHDN and CDR2 as FVKESK. Using reference TRBV14 and TRBJ1-1 for the parts outside the CDR3, the full variable domain is EAGVTQFPSHSVIEKGQTVTLRCDPISGHDNLYWYRRVMGKEIKFLLHFVKESKQDESGMPNNRFLAERTGGTYSTLKVQPAELEDSGVYFCASSQEPEAFFGQGTRLTVV.

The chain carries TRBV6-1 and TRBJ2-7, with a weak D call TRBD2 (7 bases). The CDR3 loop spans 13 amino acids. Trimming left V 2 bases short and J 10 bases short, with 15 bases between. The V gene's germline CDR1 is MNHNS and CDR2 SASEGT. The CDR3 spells CASSERGGRGQYF. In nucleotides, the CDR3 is TGTGCCAGCAGTGAAAGGGGGGGGAGAGGTCAGTACTTC.

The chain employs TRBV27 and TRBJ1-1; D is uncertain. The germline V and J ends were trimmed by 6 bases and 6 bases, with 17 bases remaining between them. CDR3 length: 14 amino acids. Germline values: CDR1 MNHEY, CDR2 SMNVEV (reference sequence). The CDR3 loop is CASSPVGRTPEAFF. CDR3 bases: TGTGCCAGCAGCCCCGTTGGGAGGACGCCTGAAGCTTTCTTT.

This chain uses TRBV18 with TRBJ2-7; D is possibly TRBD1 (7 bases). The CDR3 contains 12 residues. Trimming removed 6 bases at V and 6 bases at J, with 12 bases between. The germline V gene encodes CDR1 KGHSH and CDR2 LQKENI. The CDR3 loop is CASSQGGAEQYF. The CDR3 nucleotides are TGTGCCAGCTCTCAGGGGGGTGCCGAGCAGTACTTC.

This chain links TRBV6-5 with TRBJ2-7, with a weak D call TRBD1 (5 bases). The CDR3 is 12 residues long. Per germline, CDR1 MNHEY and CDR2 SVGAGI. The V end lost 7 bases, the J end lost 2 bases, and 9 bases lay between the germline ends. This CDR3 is CASTGQAYEQYF. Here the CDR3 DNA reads TGTGCCAGCACCGGACAAGCCTACGAGCAGTACTTC.

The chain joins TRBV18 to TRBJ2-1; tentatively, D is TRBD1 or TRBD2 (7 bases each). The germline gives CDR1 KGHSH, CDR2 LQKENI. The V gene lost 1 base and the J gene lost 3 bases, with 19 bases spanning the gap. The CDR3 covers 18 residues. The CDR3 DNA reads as TGTGCCAGCTCACCACAGGGGGCGGCGGCTAGCGGCTACAATGAGCAGTTCTTC. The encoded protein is CASSPQGAAASGYNEQFF.

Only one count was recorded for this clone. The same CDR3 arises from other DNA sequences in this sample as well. This CDR3 is CASSPTSSGANVLTF. DNA for the CDR3: TGCGCCAGCAGTCCAACTAGCTCTGGGGCCAACGTCCTGACTTTC. The chain uses TRBV5-1 and TRBJ2-6, with D maybe TRBD2 (5 bases). The V gene's germline CDR1 is SGHRS and CDR2 YFSETQ. V lost 5 bases to trimming and J lost 0 bases, with 9 bases between them. The CDR3 sequence is 15 residues long.

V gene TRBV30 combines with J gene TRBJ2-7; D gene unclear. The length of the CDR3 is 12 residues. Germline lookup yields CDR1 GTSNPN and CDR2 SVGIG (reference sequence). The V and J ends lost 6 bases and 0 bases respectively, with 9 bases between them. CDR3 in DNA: TGTGCCTGTACATCTGACTCCTACGAGCAGTACTTC. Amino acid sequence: CACTSDSYEQYF.